These 22 T cell receptor beta chains came from one sample sequenced in a study of blood T cells in healthy people across ages. Then a second PCR, running roughly 7 to 11 cycles, was carried out with a sample-barcoded 5' primer and a J-beta primer mix. TCRdb reanalysed the 5' RACE reads using MiXCR and keeps one entry per CDR3 protein. In the table there are about 1.4 million distinct CDR3 sequences, almost 60% of which are singletons. The specimen was blood. These receptor sequences come from a young man in good health.

This clonotype was seen more than once but under ten times. The chain couples TRBV5-1 to TRBJ2-4; TRBD1 agrees at 7 bases. Trimming took 6 bases from V and 1 from J; bases not matched to a gene: 7. CDR1 and CDR2 from the germline V gene are SGHRS and YFSETQ. This CDR3 has 15 residues. In DNA form, the CDR3 reads TGCGCCAGCAATGAGGGGGCTTGGGCCAAAAACATTCAGTACTTC. It translates to CASNEGAWAKNIQYF.

As concerns this clonotype: Mismatch with germline at one junction end may stem from a read error. The chain is built from TRBV6-5 and TRBJ1-6; D call uncertain. The CDR3 is 15 amino acids. Germline V lookup: CDR1 MNHEY, CDR2 SVGAGI. Here the CDR3 DNA reads TGTACCAGCAGTTACGACTGGCAGACTAATTCACCCCTCCACTTT. As protein: CTSSYDWQTNSPLHF.

This clonotype was counted between two and nine times. This chain joins TRBV7-2 and TRBJ2-3, with a possible D match to TRBD1 (5 bases). Trimming stripped 3 bases from V and 2 bases from J, with 9 bases between. The length of the CDR3 is 14 residues. Germline V gives CDR1 SGHTA, CDR2 FQGNSA. CDR3 protein: CASSFDSNTDTQYF. CDR3 DNA sequence: TGTGCCAGCAGCTTCGACAGTAACACAGATACGCAGTATTTT.

This clonotype was seen more than once but under ten times. The chain combines TRBV4-1 with TRBJ2-1, with 7 bases identical to TRBD1. Losses at the gene ends were 2 bases for V and 4 bases for J; bases not matched to a gene: 5. CDR3 size: 15 residues. The germline V gene has CDR1 MGHRA and CDR2 YSYEKL. This chain's CDR3 is CASSQTSGQYNEQFF. The CDR3 DNA follows: TGCGCCAGCAGCCAAACCTCGGGACAGTACAATGAGCAGTTCTTC.

This clonotype appeared a few times. The rearrangement joins TRBV12-3 or TRBV12-4 to TRBJ1-5; D remains unclear. The germline V and J ends were trimmed by 3 bases and 7 bases, with 7 bases remaining between them. The CDR3 is 12 amino acids. The CDR3 sequence: CASSLREQPQHF. Written as DNA, the CDR3 is TGTGCCAGCAGTTTGCGGGAGCAGCCCCAGCATTTT.

Turning to this clonotype: An end of the junction does not agree with germline; a read error may underlie this. The gene calls are TRBV7-9 and TRBJ2-3, with D maybe TRBD2 (6 bases). Per germline, CDR1 SEHNR and CDR2 FQNEAQ (reference sequence). The CDR3 runs to 18 residues. CDR3 nucleotide sequence: TGTGCTAGCAGCTTAGCGCTTGGCGGCGGGGAACCCACAGATACGCAGTATTTT. This codes for CASSLALGGGEPTDTQYF.

V and J are TRBV7-2 and TRBJ2-4; TRBD1 is a possible D gene (5 bases). Per germline, CDR1 SGHTA and CDR2 FQGNSA. V dropped 3 bases and J dropped 6 bases, with 24 bases sitting between them. The CDR3 spans 18 residues. CDR3 in amino acids: CASSFGRGTTTERNIQYF. CDR3 DNA: TGTGCCAGCAGCTTCGGAAGGGGCACGACCACGGAAAGAAACATTCAGTACTTC.

This sequence joins TRBV5-1 and TRBJ2-6; 9 bases are shared with TRBD1. The junction had 5 bases not matched to a gene; V was cut back by 4 bases and J by 0 bases. This CDR3 has 17 amino acids. Germline values: CDR1 SGHRS, CDR2 YFSETQ. CDR3 protein: CASSGDRVDSGANVLTF. The DNA of the CDR3 is TGCGCCAGCAGCGGGGACAGGGTGGACTCTGGGGCCAACGTCCTGACTTTC.

The V call is TRBV4-2, the J call TRBJ2-5; 7 positions match TRBD1. CDR1 and CDR2 (germline): LGHNA, YNFKEQ. V gave up 1 base and J gave up 11 bases; unmatched junction bases: 7. The CDR3 consists of 13 residues. The CDR3 DNA is TGTGCCAGCAGCCAAGGGGACAGTTGGGAGCAGTACTTC. It is translated as CASSQGDSWEQYF.

This clonotype has more than one count but fewer than ten. The gene calls are TRBV20-1 and TRBJ2-1; unclear D gene. The V gene's germline CDR1 is DFQATT and CDR2 SNEGSKA (reference sequence). The V end lost 0 bases, the J end lost 10 bases, and 13 bases lay between the germline ends. The CDR3 covers 13 residues. This CDR3 is CSARDMGMWEQFF. In DNA form, the CDR3 reads TGCAGTGCTAGAGATATGGGGATGTGGGAGCAGTTCTTC.

This chain connects TRBV15 to TRBJ2-7; 7 bases map to TRBD1. Germline V gene data show CDR1 as LNHNV and CDR2 as YYDKDF (reference sequence). The CDR3 loop spans 14 amino acids. J was trimmed by 6 bases and V by 1 base; bases with no gene match: 6. The DNA of the CDR3 is TGTGCCACCAGCAGAGGGACAGGTATAGGCGAGCAGTACTTC. Encoded protein: CATSRGTGIGEQYF.

The chain has TRBV5-1 and TRBJ2-7, with D possibly being TRBD2 (6 bases). V gave up 4 bases and J gave up 1 base, with 21 bases separating them. Germline CDR1 and CDR2: SGHRS and YFSETQ. The CDR3 runs 17 residues. The CDR3 DNA reads TGCGCCAGCAGCCTAGGACTCGGGGGTTACACATCCTACGAGCAGTACTTC. The encoded protein is CASSLGLGGYTSYEQYF.

V usage is TRBV5-1 and J usage is TRBJ2-7, with D possibly TRBD1 on 6 matching bases. The germline gives CDR1 SGHRS, CDR2 YFSETQ. With 0 bases removed from V and 0 bases from J, the gap between germline ends came to 10 bases. CDR3 length: 15 residues. CDR3 in DNA: TGCGCCAGCAGCTTGGATGGGGACAACTCCTACGAGCAGTACTTC. It is translated as CASSLDGDNSYEQYF.

This clonotype has only a few counts. The J gene is TRBJ2-1, the V gene TRBV11-2; D not resolved. Looked up from germline, CDR1 is SGHAT and CDR2 is FQNNGV. The CDR3 extends over 13 amino acids. V was cut by 1 base and J by 9 bases, with 10 bases left in between. For the CDR3, the DNA is TGTGCCAGCAGCTTAGGACCGACTTCTGAGCAGTTCTTC. It codes for CASSLGPTSEQFF.

The rearrangement links TRBV7-8 to TRBJ2-1, with TRBD2 identical over 11 bases. CDR1 SGHVS and CDR2 FQNEAQ come from the germline V gene. This CDR3 has 16 residues. After removal of 7 bases from V and 0 bases from J, the junction contained 5 bases not matched to a gene. CDR3 sequence reads: CASTASGGSSYNEQFF. The CDR3 DNA is TGTGCCAGCACCGCTAGCGGGGGGAGCTCCTACAATGAGCAGTTCTTC.

This chain links TRBV5-1 with TRBJ1-2; D remains unclear. In germline, CDR1 is SGHRS, CDR2 YFSETQ. V lost 2 bases and J 2 bases, leaving 10 bases between the germline ends. There are 14 residues in the CDR3. The CDR3 bases are TGCGCCAGCAGCTTTGGACTAGGGAACTATGGCTACACCTTC. Translated, it gives CASSFGLGNYGYTF.

The chain links TRBV10-3 to TRBJ1-2; D is possibly TRBD1 (5 bases). The CDR3 spans 13 residues. Trimming removed 10 bases at V and 0 bases at J, with 12 bases between. The germline CDR1 and CDR2 sequences are ENHRY and SYGVKD. The CDR3 DNA reads TGTGCCACGCAGGGAGAAGCTAACTATGGCTACACCTTC. Amino acids: CATQGEANYGYTF.

In regard to this clonotype: A much larger clonotype is one base distant, so this may be a read error. The gene calls are TRBV2 and TRBJ2-3; D gene ambiguous. CDR1 and CDR2 from the germline V gene are SNHLY and FYNNEI. The CDR3 sequence is 10 residues long. V was cut by 6 bases and J by 4 bases, with 2 bases left in between. CDR3 sequence (DNA): TGTGCCAGCAGACCAGATACGCAGTATTTT. This sequence encodes CASRPDTQYF.

This clonotype showed up just a few times. CDR3 in amino acids: CAIEAERRYF. CDR3 coding DNA: TGTGCCATAGAGGCGGAGCGGAGGTACTTC. V and J are TRBV10-3 and TRBJ2-7; TRBD2 might be the D (5 bases). Between the trimmed V and J ends, which lost 9 bases and 12 bases, there was a span of 15 bases. The V gene's germline CDR1 is ENHRY and CDR2 SYGVKD. The CDR3 covers 10 residues.

The chain recombines TRBV20-1 with TRBJ2-7, with 7 bases identical to TRBD1. The V and J ends lost 2 bases and 0 bases, in that order; junction bases with no gene match: 10. The CDR3 totals 16 residues. Germline assignment: CDR1 DFQATT and CDR2 SNEGSKA (reference sequence). Here the CDR3 reads CSARPLTGAVSYEQYF. CDR3 in DNA: TGCAGTGCTAGACCGCTCACAGGGGCCGTCTCCTACGAGCAGTACTTC.

V and J are TRBV7-9 and TRBJ2-1; 7 positions agree with TRBD1. V lost 5 bases, J lost 6 bases, and 7 bases stayed unmatched. Germline lookup yields CDR1 SEHNR and CDR2 FQNEAQ (reference sequence). The CDR3 is made up of 14 amino acids. The CDR3 loop is CASSIPGQSNEQFF. CDR3 in DNA: TGTGCCAGCAGCATACCGGGACAGTCCAATGAGCAGTTCTTC. The full variable domain, its missing parts supplied by reference TRBV7-9 and TRBJ2-1, is DTGVSQNPRHKITKRGQNVTFRCDPISEHNRLYWYRQTLGQGPEFLTYFQNEAQLEKSRLLSDRFSAERPKGSFSTLEIQRTEQGDSAMYLCASSIPGQSNEQFFGPGTRLTVL.

This clonotype was seen a single time. One junction end disagrees with the germline gene, perhaps due to a read error. V is TRBV5-6 and J is TRBJ2-1; TRBD2 matches 8 bases. Germline CDR1 reads SGHDT; CDR2 reads YYEEEE. The CDR3 is made up of 14 amino acids. Here the CDR3 reads CASNPSGSRDEQFF. The CDR3 nucleotides are TGTGCTAGCAACCCCAGCGGGAGCAGGGATGAGCAGTTCTTC.